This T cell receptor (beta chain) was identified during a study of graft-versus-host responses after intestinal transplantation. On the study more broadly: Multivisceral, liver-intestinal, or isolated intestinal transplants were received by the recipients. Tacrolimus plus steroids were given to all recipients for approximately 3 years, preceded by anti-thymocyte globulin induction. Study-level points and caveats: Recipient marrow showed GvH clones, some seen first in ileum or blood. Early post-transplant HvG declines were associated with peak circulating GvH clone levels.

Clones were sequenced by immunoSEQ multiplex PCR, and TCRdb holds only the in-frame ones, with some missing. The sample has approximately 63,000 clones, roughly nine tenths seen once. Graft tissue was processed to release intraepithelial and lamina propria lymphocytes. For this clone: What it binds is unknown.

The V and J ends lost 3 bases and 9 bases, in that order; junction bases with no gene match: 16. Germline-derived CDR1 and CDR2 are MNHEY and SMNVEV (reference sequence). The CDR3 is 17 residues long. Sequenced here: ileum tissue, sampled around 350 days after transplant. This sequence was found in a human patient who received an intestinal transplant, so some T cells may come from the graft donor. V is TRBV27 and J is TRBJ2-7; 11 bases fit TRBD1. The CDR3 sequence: CASSFRLGDRGVRVQYF. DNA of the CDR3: TGTGCCAGCAGTTTCAGGCTAGGGGACAGGGGGGTTCGGGTGCAGTACTTC.